What follows are 25 T cell receptor beta chains derived from one specimen sequenced in a study of T cell changes during pregnancy in multiple sclerosis. Measured with immunoSEQ multiplex PCR; TCRdb has only the in-frame clones, and not every one. This sample yields approximately 93,000 clones, of which approximately 90% are seen a single time; around 1% belongs to the top ten. The sequencing used peripheral blood, collected before pregnancy. These receptors came from a female donor with multiple sclerosis, enrolled in a pregnancy study.

The CDR3 DNA reads TGTGCCAGCAGCTTAACGGTCCGGAGCGAGCAGTACTTC. Encoded protein: CASSLTVRSEQYF. The genes are TRBV7-3 and TRBJ2-7; D unresolved. V was trimmed by 0 bases and J by 6 bases, leaving 9 bases between them. The CDR3 spans 13 residues. Per the germline V gene, CDR1 is SGHTA and CDR2 is FQGTGA.

The V call is TRBV25-1, the J call TRBJ1-1; D is undetermined. Germline-derived CDR1 and CDR2 are MGHDK and SYGVNS. The CDR3 runs 12 residues. V gave up 6 bases and J gave up 12 bases, with 17 bases separating them. The CDR3 is CASSRGGGRTFF. The CDR3 DNA follows: TGTGCCAGCAGCCGAGGCGGAGGGCGAACTTTCTTT.

The gene calls are TRBV7-7 and TRBJ2-1, with a weak D call TRBD1 (7 bases). Trimming left V 1 base short and J 6 bases short, with 13 bases between. Per germline, CDR1 SSHAT and CDR2 FNYEAQ (reference sequence). This CDR3 is built from 15 residues. The CDR3 sequence is CASSLGRGVGNEQFF. The CDR3 nucleotides read TGTGCCAGCAGCTTAGGCAGGGGGGTCGGCAATGAGCAGTTCTTC.

A few counts support this clone. This rearrangement joins TRBV5-1 to TRBJ1-1; D is unresolved. There are 14 residues in the CDR3. Germline V gene sequence: CDR1 SGHRS, CDR2 YFSETQ. Trimming took off 0 bases at V and 4 bases at J, with 10 bases between the two ends. CDR3 coding DNA: TGCGCCAGCAGCTTGGTTGACAAGGTCACTGAAGCTTTCTTT. Its protein product is CASSLVDKVTEAFF.

The chain's CDR3 is CASSIDRGTRSYEQYF. The CDR3 coding sequence is TGTGCCAGTAGTATAGATCGGGGGACTCGCTCCTACGAGCAGTACTTC. The genes are TRBV19 and TRBJ2-7; a weak D match, TRBD2 (6 bases). Trimming stripped 0 bases from V and 0 bases from J, with 12 bases between. This CDR3 contains 16 residues. The V gene's germline CDR1 is LNHDA and CDR2 SQIVND (reference sequence). The full variable domain, rest sourced from reference TRBV19 and TRBJ2-7, is DGGITQSPKYLFRKEGQNVTLSCEQNLNHDAMYWYRQDPGQGLRLIYYSQIVNDFQKGDIAEGYSVSREKKESFPLTVTSAQKNPTAFYLCASSIDRGTRSYEQYFGPGTRLTVT.

The CDR3 loop is CASSFKTGGYNEQFF. For the CDR3, the DNA is TGTGCCAGCAGCTTTAAGACGGGGGGCTACAATGAGCAGTTCTTC. The rearrangement links TRBV13 to TRBJ2-1; 7 nucleotides align to TRBD2. With 3 bases clipped from V and 3 bases from J, the junction kept 5 bases outside the gene matches. The CDR3 sequence is 15 residues long. From germline, CDR1 is PRHDT and CDR2 FYEKMQ (reference sequence).

J is TRBJ2-6 and V is TRBV21-1; whether TRBD2, the table's D call, matches the DNA was not checked. TRBV21-1 represents a pseudogene. The CDR3 runs to 11 residues. The CDR3, as DNA: TGTGCCGGCAGCAAAGAATTAGTCCTGACTTTC. It translates to CAGSKELVLTF.

The gene calls are TRBV6-1 and TRBJ1-5; tentative D call: TRBD1 (6 bases). Trimming removed 3 bases at V and 6 bases at J, with 18 bases between. The CDR3 has 16 amino acids. Germline CDR1 MNHNS, CDR2 SASEGT. CDR3 sequence reads: CASSDRGGGLRQPQHF. CDR3 DNA: TGTGCCAGCAGTGACCGGGGAGGGGGGTTGCGTCAGCCCCAGCATTTT.

The count of this clone is one. In DNA, the CDR3 is TGCAGCGTTAGGGGGGGCGGCGAGCAGTACTTC. Protein product: CSVRGGGEQYF. The chain recombines TRBV29-1 with TRBJ2-7, with D maybe TRBD2 (7 bases). The germline V and J ends were trimmed by 5 bases and 6 bases, with 11 bases remaining between them. Germline CDR1 reads SQVTM; CDR2 reads ANQGSEA. The CDR3 extends over 11 amino acids.

The rearrangement links TRBV7-2 to TRBJ1-2; 8 bases map to TRBD1. V lost 5 bases to trimming and J lost 4 bases; unmatched junction nucleotides: 9. Germline CDR1 SGHTA, CDR2 FQGNSA. This CDR3 contains 15 residues. The CDR3: CASSPTQGEGYGYTF. In nucleotides, the CDR3 is TGTGCCAGCAGCCCAACACAGGGGGAAGGCTATGGCTACACCTTC.

The chain carries TRBV5-1 and TRBJ2-7; the match to TRBD1 covers 10 bases. V dropped 4 bases and J dropped 5; count of bases not matched to a gene: 6. This CDR3 has 14 residues. The germline CDR1 and CDR2 sequences are SGHRS and YFSETQ. CDR3 residues: CASSPDRGPNEQYF. The CDR3 region has the DNA TGCGCCAGCAGCCCCGACAGGGGGCCGAACGAGCAGTACTTC.

The chain recombines TRBV4-2 with TRBJ1-6; D is unclear. The CDR3 runs to 13 residues. Germline CDR1 reads LGHNA; CDR2 reads YNFKEQ. The V end was cut by 4 bases, the J end by 8 bases, with 9 bases between. CDR3 coding DNA: TGTGCCAGCAGCCCCCAAGGAGATTCACCCCTCCACTTT. Translated, it gives CASSPQGDSPLHF.

This chain joins TRBV5-4 and TRBJ2-7, with 10 bases lining up with TRBD1. The V and J ends lost 3 bases and 3 bases, in that order; junction bases with no gene match: 6. Germline assignment: CDR1 SGHNT and CDR2 YYREEE (reference sequence). The CDR3 contains 15 residues. CDR3 nucleotide sequence: TGTGCCAGCAGCTCTCCGGGACAGGGGTACTACGAGCAGTACTTC. It specifies CASSSPGQGYYEQYF.

This chain joins TRBV6-1 and TRBJ2-1, with a tentative D call TRBD2 (6 bases). The CDR3 length is 13 residues. V lost 7 bases to trimming and J lost 2 bases, with 9 bases between them. Germline CDR1 and CDR2: MNHNS and SASEGT. CDR3 residues: CASISGTYNEQFF. CDR3 sequence (DNA): TGTGCCAGCATTAGCGGTACCTACAATGAGCAGTTCTTC.

This rearrangement joins TRBV5-8 to TRBJ2-1; a weak D match, TRBD2 (5 bases). V lost 4 bases, J lost 4 bases, and 12 bases lay in between. The CDR3 runs to 14 residues. Germline lookup yields CDR1 SGHTS and CDR2 YDEGEE. CDR3 bases: TGTGCCAGCAGCCCCGGGATTATTTACAATGAGCAGTTCTTC. Amino acids: CASSPGIIYNEQFF.

The chain links TRBV7-3 to TRBJ1-1, with a possible D match to TRBD1 (5 bases). V lost 5 bases and J lost 5, with 12 bases in between. The CDR3 sequence is 13 residues long. In germline, CDR1 is SGHTA, CDR2 FQGTGA. CDR3 residues: CASSPTQGTEAFF. The CDR3 DNA follows: TGTGCCAGCAGCCCTACTCAGGGTACTGAAGCTTTCTTT.

The chain employs TRBV5-4 and TRBJ2-7, with TRBD1 matching over 8 bases. V lost 3 bases to trimming and J lost 1 base; unmatched junction nucleotides: 3. CDR3 size: 14 residues. In germline, CDR1 is SGHNT, CDR2 YYREEE (reference sequence). CDR3 region: CASSSGDRSYEQYF. The CDR3 nucleotides read TGTGCCAGCAGCTCCGGGGACAGGTCCTACGAGCAGTACTTC.

The V call is TRBV19, the J call TRBJ2-7; 7 bases fit TRBD1. The CDR3 sequence is 13 residues long. CDR1 LNHDA and CDR2 SQIVND come from the germline V gene (reference sequence). The V and J ends lost 2 bases and 2 bases, in that order; junction bases with no gene match: 0. The CDR3 region has the DNA TGTGCCAGTAGTATAACAGGGGCCTACGAGCAGTACTTC. Translated: CASSITGAYEQYF.

This chain links TRBV2 with TRBJ1-3; the D is unclear. This CDR3 has 14 residues. V dropped 3 bases and J dropped 2 bases, with 8 bases sitting between them. Germline CDR1 and CDR2: SNHLY and FYNNEI. In nucleotides, the CDR3 is TGTGCCAGCAGTGAGGCAGGAACTGGAAACACCATATATTTT. The encoded protein is CASSEAGTGNTIYF.

The chain is built from TRBV7-6 and TRBJ2-6; TRBD2 matches at 7 bases. The V gene's germline CDR1 is SGHVS and CDR2 FNYEAQ. The CDR3 loop spans 15 amino acids. V shed 6 bases and J 1 base; nucleotides not matched to a gene: 3. The CDR3 loop reads CASRDGGSGANVLTF. The CDR3 DNA reads TGTGCCAGCAGAGACGGGGGGTCTGGGGCCAACGTCCTGACTTTC.

This clone was observed once. Here the CDR3 DNA reads TGTGCCAGCAGCTTAGCCGGGGGGGTCACCGGGGAGCTGTTTTTT. This gives the protein CASSLAGGVTGELFF. V and J are TRBV7-8 and TRBJ2-2; TRBD2 matches at 8 bases. The CDR3 loop spans 15 amino acids. Trimming took 0 bases from V and 4 from J; bases not matched to a gene: 1. Germline V CDR1 and CDR2: SGHVS, FQNEAQ.

J is TRBJ2-1 and V is TRBV23-1; 13 bases align to TRBD2. TRBV23-1 is classed as an ORF, of uncertain function. The CDR3 runs to 18 residues. V dropped 2 bases and J dropped 4; count of bases not matched to a gene: 8. The CDR3 loop is CASSQPLGTSGVYNEQFF. The CDR3 DNA reads TGCGCCAGCAGTCAACCACTTGGGACTAGCGGGGTGTACAATGAGCAGTTCTTC.

This chain uses TRBV11-3 with TRBJ1-1; D is undetermined. Trimming stripped 3 bases from V and 5 bases from J, with 10 bases between. CDR1 is SGHNT and CDR2 is YENEEA in the germline V gene. The CDR3 length is 13 residues. The CDR3 DNA reads TGTGCCAGCAGCTTGAGCGGGGAAACTGAAGCTTTCTTT. Its protein product is CASSLSGETEAFF. Full variable domain (outside the CDR3, taken from reference TRBV11-3 and TRBJ1-1): EAGVVQSPRYKIIEKKQPVAFWCNPISGHNTLYWYLQNLGQGPELLIRYENEEAVDDSQLPKDRFSAERLKGVDSTLKIQPAELGDSAVYLCASSLSGETEAFFGQGTRLTVV.

V is TRBV5-4 and J is TRBJ1-2, with D perhaps TRBD1 (5 bases). The length of the CDR3 is 16 residues. V was pared by 4 bases and J by 3 bases, with 19 bases between. From germline, CDR1 is SGHNT and CDR2 YYREEE (reference sequence). The CDR3 DNA reads TGTGCCAGCAGCCCGGGGGGGAGGTTACGGGACTATGGCTACACCTTC. Translation gives CASSPGGRLRDYGYTF.

This chain connects TRBV30 to TRBJ2-6; D possibly corresponds to TRBD1 (6 bases). Germline V gene sequence: CDR1 GTSNPN, CDR2 SVGIG (reference sequence). This CDR3 comprises 15 residues. V lost 8 bases and J 0 bases, leaving 14 bases between the germline ends. CDR3 in amino acids: CAARGGPSGANVLTF. The CDR3 DNA sequence: TGTGCCGCAAGAGGGGGACCCTCTGGGGCCAACGTCCTGACTTTC.